Below, one T cell receptor (beta chain) is given with its context. The junction had 6 bases not matched to a gene; V was cut back by 0 bases and J by 8 bases. The CDR3 is 14 amino acids. In germline, CDR1 is SGHRS, CDR2 YFSETQ. This specimen belongs to a study of control samples from healthy donors and cancer patients. Method: immunoSEQ multiplex PCR; TCRdb's copy keeps in-frame clones and lacks some. The sample yields about 71,000 clones, 89% seen once. The rearrangement uses TRBV5-1 and TRBJ1-2; TRBD1 matches at 8 bases. The sample comprised PBMCs. This TCR came from a man in his sixties with lung cancer. Written as DNA, the CDR3 is TGCGCCAGCAGCTTGGGACCCGGGACAGGCGGCTACACCTTC. Its translation: CASSLGPGTGGYTF.